This TCR beta chain stems from a study of regulatory T cells in long-lasting Graves disease. In the study overall: By definition, persistent Graves' disease involved antithyroid drugs for over 5 years alongside positive TSH receptor antibodies.

On this clonotype itself: Its target is not known.

The CDR3 totals 14 residues. Trimming took off 1 base at V and 4 bases at J, with 9 bases between the two ends. The germline gives CDR1 SGHAT, CDR2 FQNNGV. Library construction for TCR beta used iRepertoire HTBI primers and Arm-PCR of CDR3 regions. From the multiplex PCR reads, TCRdb called clonotypes with MiXCR, one entry per CDR3 protein. The table records roughly 400,000 distinct CDR3 sequences, less than 25% of them present only once. The time point was: persistent/refractory GD, antithyroid drugs over 5 years with positive TRAb. RNA from PBMCs was the source of the TCR library. Study findings and constraints: Accuracy may have suffered from the small sample size. TRBV28, TRBJ1-2 and TRBJ2-5 were segments that persistent disease favored.

Sample: peripheral blood mononuclear cells (PBMCs), taken when the disease was refractory, from a patient treated with antithyroid drugs. This clonotype was sampled from a female donor with Graves disease. The chain has TRBV11-2 and TRBJ2-3; unclear D gene. CDR3 sequence reads: CASSLGPVADTQYF. CDR3 in DNA: TGTGCCAGCAGCTTAGGACCAGTGGCAGATACGCAGTATTTT.